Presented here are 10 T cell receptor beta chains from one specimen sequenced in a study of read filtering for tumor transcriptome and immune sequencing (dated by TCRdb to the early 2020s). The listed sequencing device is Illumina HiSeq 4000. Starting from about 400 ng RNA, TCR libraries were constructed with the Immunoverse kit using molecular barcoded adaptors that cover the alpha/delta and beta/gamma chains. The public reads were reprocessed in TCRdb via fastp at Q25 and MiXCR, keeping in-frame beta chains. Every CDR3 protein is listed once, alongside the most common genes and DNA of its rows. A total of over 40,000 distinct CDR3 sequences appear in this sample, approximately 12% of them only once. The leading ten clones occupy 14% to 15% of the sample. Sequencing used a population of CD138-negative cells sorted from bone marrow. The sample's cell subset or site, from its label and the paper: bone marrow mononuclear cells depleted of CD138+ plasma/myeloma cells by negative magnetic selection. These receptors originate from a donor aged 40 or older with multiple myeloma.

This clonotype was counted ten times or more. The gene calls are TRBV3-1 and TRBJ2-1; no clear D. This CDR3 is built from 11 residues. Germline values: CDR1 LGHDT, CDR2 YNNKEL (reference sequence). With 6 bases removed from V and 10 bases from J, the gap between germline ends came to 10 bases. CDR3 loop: CASRSLGEQFF. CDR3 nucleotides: TGTGCCAGCAGGTCGCTAGGAGAGCAGTTCTTC.

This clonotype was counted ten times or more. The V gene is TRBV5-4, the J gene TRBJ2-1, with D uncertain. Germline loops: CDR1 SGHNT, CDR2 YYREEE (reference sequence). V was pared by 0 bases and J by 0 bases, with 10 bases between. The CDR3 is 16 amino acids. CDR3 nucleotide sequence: TGTGCCAGCAGCTTGGCCCCCTTGAGCTCCTACAATGAGCAGTTCTTC. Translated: CASSLAPLSSYNEQFF.

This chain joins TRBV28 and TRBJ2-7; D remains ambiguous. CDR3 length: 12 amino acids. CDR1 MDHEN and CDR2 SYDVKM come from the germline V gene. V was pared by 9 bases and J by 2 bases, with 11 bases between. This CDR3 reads CASGRLTYEQYF. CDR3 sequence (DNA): TGTGCCAGTGGACGGTTGACCTACGAGCAGTACTTC.

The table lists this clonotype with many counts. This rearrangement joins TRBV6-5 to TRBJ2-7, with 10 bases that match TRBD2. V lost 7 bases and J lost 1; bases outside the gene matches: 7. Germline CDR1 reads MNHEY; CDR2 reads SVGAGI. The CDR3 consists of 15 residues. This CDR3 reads CASKPASGSSYEQYF. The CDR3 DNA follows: TGTGCCAGCAAGCCTGCTAGCGGGAGTTCCTACGAGCAGTACTTC.

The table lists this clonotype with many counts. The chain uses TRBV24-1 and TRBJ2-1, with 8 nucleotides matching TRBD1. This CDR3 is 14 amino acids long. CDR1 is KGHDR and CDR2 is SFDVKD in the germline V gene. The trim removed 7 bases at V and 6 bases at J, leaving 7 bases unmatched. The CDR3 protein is CATSRTGRLNEQFF. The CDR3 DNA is TGTGCCACCAGCCGGACAGGGAGGCTCAATGAGCAGTTCTTC.

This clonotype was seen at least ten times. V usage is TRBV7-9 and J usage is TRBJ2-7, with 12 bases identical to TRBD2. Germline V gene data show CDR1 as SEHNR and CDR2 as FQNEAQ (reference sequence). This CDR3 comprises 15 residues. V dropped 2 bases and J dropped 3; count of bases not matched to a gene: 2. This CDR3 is CASSLRLAGVYEQYF. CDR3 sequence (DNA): TGTGCCAGCAGCTTAAGACTAGCGGGGGTCTACGAGCAGTACTTC.

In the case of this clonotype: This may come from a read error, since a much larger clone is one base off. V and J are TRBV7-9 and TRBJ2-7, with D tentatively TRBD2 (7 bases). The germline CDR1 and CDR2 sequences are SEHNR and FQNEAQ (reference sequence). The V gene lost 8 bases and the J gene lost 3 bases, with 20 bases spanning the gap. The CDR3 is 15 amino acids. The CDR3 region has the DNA TGTGCCAGCGACCCTAGGGGGGGCAGGGGCTACGAGCAGTACTTC. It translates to CASDPRGGRGYEQYF. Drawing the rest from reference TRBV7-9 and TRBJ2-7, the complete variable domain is DTGVSQNPRHKITKRGQNVTFRCDPISEHNRLYWYRQTLGQGPEFLTYFQNEAQLEKSRLLSDRFSAERPKGSFSTLEIQRTEQGDSAMYLCASDPRGGRGYEQYFGPGTRLTVT.

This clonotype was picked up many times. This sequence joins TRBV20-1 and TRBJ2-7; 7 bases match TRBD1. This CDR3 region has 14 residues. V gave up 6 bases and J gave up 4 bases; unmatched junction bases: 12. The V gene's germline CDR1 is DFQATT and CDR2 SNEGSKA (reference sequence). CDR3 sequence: CSATISGQRYEQYF. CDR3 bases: TGCAGTGCAACTATATCGGGACAGCGATACGAGCAGTACTTC.

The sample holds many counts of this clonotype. In DNA form, the CDR3 reads TGTGCCAGTACCCAACAACGGATGGAACGACCTCAGCCCCAGCATTTT. It translates to CASTQQRMERPQPQHF. The J gene is TRBJ1-5, the V gene TRBV19; D unclear. This CDR3 spans 16 amino acids. Germline loops: CDR1 LNHDA, CDR2 SQIVND (reference sequence). The germline V and J ends were trimmed by 7 bases and 6 bases, with 22 bases remaining between them.

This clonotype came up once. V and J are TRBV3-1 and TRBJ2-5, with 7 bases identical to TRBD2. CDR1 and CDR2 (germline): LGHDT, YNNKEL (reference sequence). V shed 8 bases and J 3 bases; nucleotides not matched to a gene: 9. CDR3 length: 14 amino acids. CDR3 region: CASRAGDREETQYF. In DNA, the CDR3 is TGTGCCAGCCGCGCGGGAGATCGAGAAGAGACCCAGTACTTC.